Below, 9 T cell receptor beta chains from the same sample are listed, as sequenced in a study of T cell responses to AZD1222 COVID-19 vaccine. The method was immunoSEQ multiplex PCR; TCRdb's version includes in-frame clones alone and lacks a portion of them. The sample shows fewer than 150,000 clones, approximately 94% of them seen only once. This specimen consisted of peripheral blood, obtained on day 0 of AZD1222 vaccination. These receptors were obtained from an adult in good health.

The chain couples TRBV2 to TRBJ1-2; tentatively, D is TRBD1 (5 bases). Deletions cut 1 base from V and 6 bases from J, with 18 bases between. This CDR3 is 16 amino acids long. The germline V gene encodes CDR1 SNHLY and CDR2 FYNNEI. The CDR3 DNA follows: TGTGCCAGCAGTGAAGTGACAGAGCCTACCATAAATGGCTACACCTTC. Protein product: CASSEVTEPTINGYTF.

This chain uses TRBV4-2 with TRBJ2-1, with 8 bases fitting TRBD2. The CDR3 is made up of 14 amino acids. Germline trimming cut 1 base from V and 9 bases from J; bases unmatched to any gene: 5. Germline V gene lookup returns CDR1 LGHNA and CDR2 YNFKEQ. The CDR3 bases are TGTGCCAGCAGCCAAGTTGGGCTAGCGGGTGAGCAGTTCTTC. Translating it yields CASSQVGLAGEQFF.

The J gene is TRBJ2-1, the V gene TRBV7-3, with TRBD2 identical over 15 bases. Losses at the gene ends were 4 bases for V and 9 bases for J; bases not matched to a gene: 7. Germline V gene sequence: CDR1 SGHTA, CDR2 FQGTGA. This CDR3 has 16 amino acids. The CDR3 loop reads CASSSQGLAGGREQFF. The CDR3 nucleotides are TGTGCCAGCAGCTCCCAGGGACTAGCGGGAGGACGTGAGCAGTTCTTC.

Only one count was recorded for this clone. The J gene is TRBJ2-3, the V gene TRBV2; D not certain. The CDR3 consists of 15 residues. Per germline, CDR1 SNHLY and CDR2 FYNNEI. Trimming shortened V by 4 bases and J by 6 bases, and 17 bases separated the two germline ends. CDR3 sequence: CASSGEQASVDTQYF. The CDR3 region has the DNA TGTGCCAGCAGTGGAGAGCAAGCCTCAGTGGATACGCAGTATTTT.

The CDR3 region is CASSQGDAGYTF. For the CDR3, the DNA is TGTGCCAGCAGCCAAGGAGACGCCGGCTACACCTTC. This chain joins TRBV3-1 (or the pseudogene TRBV3-2) and TRBJ1-2; no clear D gene. V lost 1 base to trimming and J lost 8 bases, with 8 bases between them. CDR1 and CDR2 (germline): LGHDT, YNNKEL (reference sequence). This CDR3 contains 12 residues.

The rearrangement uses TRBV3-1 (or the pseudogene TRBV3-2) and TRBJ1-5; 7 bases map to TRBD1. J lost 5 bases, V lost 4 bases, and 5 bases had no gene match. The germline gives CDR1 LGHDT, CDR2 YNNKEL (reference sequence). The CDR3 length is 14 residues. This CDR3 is CASSPGTAYQPQHF. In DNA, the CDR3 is TGTGCCAGCAGCCCTGGGACAGCGTATCAGCCCCAGCATTTT.

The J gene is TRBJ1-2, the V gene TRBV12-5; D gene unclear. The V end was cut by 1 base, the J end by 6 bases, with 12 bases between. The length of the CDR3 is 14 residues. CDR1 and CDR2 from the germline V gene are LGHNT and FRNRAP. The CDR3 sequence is CASGLGFYPDGYTF. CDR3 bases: TGTGCTAGTGGTTTGGGCTTTTACCCTGATGGCTACACCTTC.

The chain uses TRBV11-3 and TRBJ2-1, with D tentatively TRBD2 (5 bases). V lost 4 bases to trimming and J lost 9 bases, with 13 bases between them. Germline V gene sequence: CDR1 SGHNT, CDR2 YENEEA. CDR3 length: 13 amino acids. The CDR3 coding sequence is TGTGCCAGCAGCTCCTTCCTTGCGGGTGAGCAGTTCTTC. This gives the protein CASSSFLAGEQFF.

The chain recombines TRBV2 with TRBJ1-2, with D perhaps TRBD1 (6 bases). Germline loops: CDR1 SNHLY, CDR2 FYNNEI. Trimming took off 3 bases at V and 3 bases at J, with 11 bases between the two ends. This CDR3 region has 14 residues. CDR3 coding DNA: TGTGCCAGCAGTGATTCTAGGGGGGACTATGGCTACACCTTC. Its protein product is CASSDSRGDYGYTF. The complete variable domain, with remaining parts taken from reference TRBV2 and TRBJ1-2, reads EPEVTQTPSHQVTQMGQEVILRCVPISNHLYFYWYRQILGQKVEFLVSFYNNEISEKSEIFDDQFSVERPDGSNFTLKIRSTKLEDSAMYFCASSDSRGDYGYTFGSGTRLTVV.